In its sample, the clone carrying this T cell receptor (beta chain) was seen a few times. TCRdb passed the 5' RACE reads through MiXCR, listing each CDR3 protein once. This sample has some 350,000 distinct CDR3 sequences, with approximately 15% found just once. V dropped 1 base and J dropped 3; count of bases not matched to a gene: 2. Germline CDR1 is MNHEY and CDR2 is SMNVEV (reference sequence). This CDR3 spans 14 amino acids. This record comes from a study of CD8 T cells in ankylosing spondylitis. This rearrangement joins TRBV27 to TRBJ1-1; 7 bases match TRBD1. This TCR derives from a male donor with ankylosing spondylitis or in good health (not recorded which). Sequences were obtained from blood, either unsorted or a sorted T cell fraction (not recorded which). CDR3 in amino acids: CASSLLGQYTEAFF. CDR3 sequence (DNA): TGTGCCAGCAGTTTATTGGGACAGTACACTGAAGCTTTCTTT.